This T cell receptor (beta chain) appears in the sequencing data of a study of response to subunit inactivated influenza vaccine. Findings and limits, study-wide: The authors suggested that few new T cells are recruited per seasonal influenza vaccination.

This clonotype was observed a few times. Its antigen is unknown. TCRdb re-derived calls from the RT-PCR reads in MiXCR, one entry per CDR3 protein. This sample has about 170,000 distinct CDR3 sequences, with around 10% found just once. The length of the CDR3 is 16 residues. V was clipped by 3 bases and J by 0 bases, with 12 bases between them. Looked up from germline, CDR1 is KGHSH and CDR2 is LQKENI. The chain is built from TRBV18 and TRBJ2-1; perhaps TRBD2 as D (6 bases). This clonotype was sampled from a man in his fifties or sixties who received an inactivated influenza vaccine. Source: CD8+ T cells sorted from PBMCs, taken 23 months after vaccination. Here the CDR3 DNA reads TGTGCCAGCTCACCTCCGACTAGGAACTCCTACAATGAGCAGTTCTTC. This translates into CASSPPTRNSYNEQFF.